This T cell receptor beta chain is drawn from a study of CD8+CD57+ T cells in acquired aplastic anemia. In the study overall: DNA per sorted CD4+ or CD8+ sample ranged about 0.17 to 27.4 ug, averaging roughly 3.5 ug.

TCR beta VDJ and CDR3 were profiled, and genomic DNA was the template. TCRdb processed the reads anew with MiXCR; each CDR3 protein has one entry. The sample contains more than 250,000 distinct CDR3 sequences, approximately 55% of which appear only once. This clonotype was detected only once. The CDR3 length is 14 residues. Germline V gene data show CDR1 as SGHTA and CDR2 as FQGTGA. V gave up 6 bases and J gave up 7 bases, with 19 bases separating them. The TCR comes from a human donor with severe aplastic anemia or a healthy control (not recorded which). This chain uses TRBV7-3 with TRBJ2-7; tentative D call: TRBD2 (6 bases). The sample was sorted CD4+, CD8+, or CD8+CD57+ T cells (not recorded which) from PBMCs. CDR3 coding DNA: TGTGCCAGCAGGGACAAGCGCGGGGTGGGGGAGCAGTACTTC. It encodes CASRDKRGVGEQYF.